The 19 T cell receptor beta chains reported below all come from one sample, sequenced in a study of OX40 agonist ivuxolimab in advanced cancers. The protocol used for the library was the immunoSEQ multiplex PCR assay. TCRdb's version of the immuneACCESS table is confined to in-frame rearrangements and falls short of the full clone set. An unresolved V gene accounts for under half of the shortfall where checked; the remainder is of unknown origin. The sample includes around 40,000 clones, with around 86% observed a single time. The ten biggest clones cover 0.3% to 0.4% of the sample. The sample was CD4+ or CD8+ T cells sorted from blood, taken in a trial of the OX40 agonist ivuxolimab. The receptors shown here come from an adult with an advanced solid tumor such as melanoma, head and neck, liver or kidney cancer.

V usage is TRBV30 and J usage is TRBJ2-7; D not resolved. The V gene's germline CDR1 is GTSNPN and CDR2 SVGIG (reference sequence). CDR3 length: 12 residues. The germline V and J ends were trimmed by 4 bases and 0 bases, with 7 bases remaining between them. The CDR3 region is CAWTPGSYEQYF. CDR3 DNA: TGTGCCTGGACCCCAGGCTCCTACGAGCAGTACTTC. The whole variable domain, remainder taken from reference TRBV30 and TRBJ2-7, is SQTIHQWPATLVQPVGSPLSLECTVEGTSNPNLYWYRQAAGRGLQLLFYSVGIGQISSEVPQNLSASRPQDRQFILSSKKLLLSDSGFYLCAWTPGSYEQYFGPGTRLTVT.

This clone was picked up one time. This sequence joins TRBV5-1 and TRBJ2-2; 7 nucleotides match TRBD1. Germline values: CDR1 SGHRS, CDR2 YFSETQ. This CDR3 is built from 16 residues. V dropped 0 bases and J dropped 6; count of bases not matched to a gene: 8. CDR3: CASSLEGARLSGELFF. In nucleotides, the CDR3 is TGCGCCAGCAGCTTGGAGGGGGCTAGATTGTCCGGGGAGCTGTTTTTT.

The chain joins TRBV9 to TRBJ2-5, with 10 positions matching TRBD1. CDR3 length equals 14 residues. Germline CDR1 SGDLS, CDR2 YYNGEE. V was pared by 2 bases and J by 4 bases, with 2 bases of the junction left unmatched. The CDR3 DNA follows: TGTGCCAGCAGCGTGGGACAGGGGTCAGAGACCCAGTACTTC. Translated: CASSVGQGSETQYF.

The gene calls are TRBV2 and TRBJ1-5; the D gene is possibly TRBD1 (5 bases). Germline CDR1 is SNHLY and CDR2 is FYNNEI. The CDR3 length is 11 residues. Trimming pared 11 bases from V and 4 bases from J, leaving 9 bases between. The CDR3 protein is CAEGLNQPQHF. The CDR3 DNA follows: TGTGCCGAGGGACTTAATCAGCCCCAGCATTTT.

Only a few counts were recorded for this clone. The chain carries TRBV18 and TRBJ1-2; a weak D match, TRBD1 (6 bases). The CDR3 covers 15 residues. V was pared by 2 bases and J by 4 bases, with 14 bases between. In germline, CDR1 is KGHSH, CDR2 LQKENI. The DNA of the CDR3 is TGTGCCAGCTCACCAGATAAGGACAGTTCCTATGGCTACACCTTC. This codes for CASSPDKDSSYGYTF.

This clone is a singleton in its sample. The chain links TRBV5-1 to TRBJ1-6; TRBD1 matches 7 bases. V was clipped by 0 bases and J by 6 bases; unmatched bases: 9. Germline V gene data show CDR1 as SGHRS and CDR2 as YFSETQ. CDR3 size: 17 residues. The CDR3 sequence: CASSLDQDRRSNSPLHF. The CDR3 DNA reads as TGCGCCAGCAGCTTGGACCAGGACAGGCGTTCTAATTCACCCCTCCACTTT.

The V call is TRBV5-1, the J call TRBJ1-2, with TRBD1 matching 7 bases. V gave up 5 bases and J gave up 0 bases; unmatched junction bases: 7. The CDR3 loop spans 15 amino acids. Germline-derived CDR1 and CDR2 are SGHRS and YFSETQ. CDR3 coding DNA: TGCGCCAGCAGAGCTACAGGGGCATCTAACTATGGCTACACCTTC. This codes for CASRATGASNYGYTF.

The J gene is TRBJ2-1, the V gene TRBV5-1; D call uncertain. V lost 1 base to trimming and J lost 6 bases, with 11 bases between them. Germline CDR1 reads SGHRS; CDR2 reads YFSETQ. There are 14 residues in the CDR3. The CDR3 DNA follows: TGCGCCAGCAGCTTGACCGGACCGCTCAATGAGCAGTTCTTC. Translating it yields CASSLTGPLNEQFF.

This chain joins TRBV27 and TRBJ2-6; TRBD1 matches at 7 bases. Germline V gene lookup returns CDR1 MNHEY and CDR2 SMNVEV (reference sequence). The J segment lost 0 bases and the V segment lost 5 bases, leaving 10 bases of the junction unmatched. The CDR3 length is 18 residues. This chain's CDR3 is CASSLNRGRLSGANVLTF. Here the CDR3 DNA reads TGTGCCAGCAGTCTTAACAGGGGTAGGCTCTCTGGGGCCAACGTCCTGACTTTC. The full variable domain, rest sourced from reference TRBV27 and TRBJ2-6, is EAQVTQNPRYLITVTGKKLTVTCSQNMNHEYMSWYRQDPGLGLRQIYYSMNVEVTDKGDVPEGYKVSRKEKRNFPLILESPSPNQTSLYFCASSLNRGRLSGANVLTFGAGSRLTVL.

The CDR3 DNA follows: TGCGCCAGCAGCTTCACTAGCGGGAGTGCCAATGAGCAGTTCTTC. Translating it yields CASSFTSGSANEQFF. The chain combines TRBV5-1 with TRBJ2-1; 11 positions agree with TRBD2. The CDR3 spans 15 residues. The germline V gene encodes CDR1 SGHRS and CDR2 YFSETQ. V shed 2 bases and J 6 bases; nucleotides not matched to a gene: 4.

This clone was detected only a few times. The chain combines TRBV19 with TRBJ1-5; the match to TRBD1 covers 10 bases. Germline lookup yields CDR1 LNHDA and CDR2 SQIVND (reference sequence). The CDR3 covers 15 residues. V was pared by 6 bases and J by 6 bases, with 8 bases of the junction left unmatched. This CDR3 is CASRGGQGRSQPQHF. In DNA, the CDR3 is TGTGCCAGTAGGGGGGGACAGGGGAGGTCTCAGCCCCAGCATTTT.

This clone turned up a few times. The chain combines TRBV28 with TRBJ1-4, with D maybe TRBD1 (6 bases). The germline gives CDR1 MDHEN, CDR2 SYDVKM. V was cut by 6 bases and J by 1 base, with 12 bases left in between. The CDR3 sequence is 15 residues long. CDR3 sequence reads: CASSHRGRTNEKLFF. DNA for the CDR3: TGTGCCAGCAGCCACCGGGGGCGAACTAATGAAAAACTGTTTTTT.

The CDR3 bases are TGCAGCGTCGAGGGACTAGTCTGGAACACAGATACGCAGTATTTT. Translating it yields CSVEGLVWNTDTQYF. This rearrangement joins TRBV29-1 to TRBJ2-3, with 8 positions matching TRBD2. This CDR3 region has 15 residues. Germline assignment: CDR1 SQVTM and CDR2 ANQGSEA. The junction had 10 bases not matched to a gene; V was cut back by 6 bases and J by 2 bases.

This clone was detected a few times. CDR3 in DNA: TGTGCCAGCAGCTTAGATCACACCGAGCAGTACTTC. Protein sequence: CASSLDHTEQYF. J is TRBJ2-7 and V is TRBV11-3; D unclear. V gave up 0 bases and J gave up 6 bases, with 6 bases separating them. Looked up from germline, CDR1 is SGHNT and CDR2 is YENEEA. The CDR3 totals 12 residues.

The CDR3 DNA is TGTGCCACCAGCAGAGATCACACAGGGGCCTCCTACGAGCAGTACTTC. Translating gives CATSRDHTGASYEQYF. V usage is TRBV15 and J usage is TRBJ2-7, with TRBD1 matching 7 bases. The CDR3 spans 16 residues. The germline V gene encodes CDR1 LNHNV and CDR2 YYDKDF (reference sequence). Trimming at V came to 0 bases and at J to 0 bases, leaving 5 bases not matched to a gene. Drawing the rest from reference TRBV15 and TRBJ2-7, the complete variable domain is DAMVIQNPRYQVTQFGKPVTLSCSQTLNHNVMYWYQQKSSQAPKLLFHYYDKDFNNEADTPDNFQSRRPNTSFCFLDIRSPGLGDTAMYLCATSRDHTGASYEQYFGPGTRLTVT.

The chain has TRBV7-2 and TRBJ2-2, with 8 bases matching TRBD1. The germline V gene has CDR1 SGHTA and CDR2 FQGNSA. Trimming cost V 3 bases and J 4 bases; bases outside gene matches: 4. The CDR3 consists of 15 residues. The CDR3 spells CASSLGQAGTGELFF. The CDR3 nucleotides are TGTGCCAGCAGCTTGGGACAGGCGGGCACCGGGGAGCTGTTTTTT.

The chain couples TRBV10-3 to TRBJ2-1, with TRBD2 identical over 12 bases. The trim removed 10 bases at V and 12 bases at J, leaving 10 bases unmatched. In germline, CDR1 is ENHRY, CDR2 SYGVKD. CDR3 length: 13 amino acids. The CDR3 loop reads CATNLAGGPRQFF. The CDR3 DNA is TGTGCCACCAATCTAGCGGGAGGGCCGAGGCAGTTCTTC.

The chain combines TRBV4-1 with TRBJ2-2; a possible D gene is TRBD1 (5 bases). This CDR3 contains 15 residues. Trimming pared 5 bases from V and 3 bases from J, leaving 13 bases between. CDR1 is MGHRA, CDR2 YSYEKL, per germline. The CDR3 DNA reads TGCGCCAGCAGCATTCCCAGGGCTCACACCGGGGAGCTGTTTTTT. This encodes CASSIPRAHTGELFF.

This clone was found a few times. The CDR3 DNA sequence: TGTGCCAGCAGCCAAGAAGGCTACGAGCAGTACTTC. Residues: CASSQEGYEQYF. The chain employs TRBV4-2 and TRBJ2-7; no clear D. The germline V and J ends were trimmed by 0 bases and 3 bases, with 3 bases remaining between them. Looked up from germline, CDR1 is LGHNA and CDR2 is YNFKEQ. This CDR3 region has 12 residues.